One and the same sample provided the 22 T cell receptor beta chains below, sequenced in a study of response to subunit inactivated influenza vaccine. Using its own MiXCR run on the RT-PCR reads, TCRdb lists one record per CDR3 protein. The table includes about 650,000 distinct CDR3 sequences, 14% detected once. The sample was PBMCs from blood, taken 14 to 15 days before vaccination. The receptors were gathered from a man aged 50 to 59 who received an inactivated influenza vaccine.

This clonotype was observed a few times. The chain uses TRBV9 and TRBJ2-2; 15 nucleotides line up with TRBD2. Unmatched junction bases numbered 4, after V lost 3 bases and J lost 4 bases. In germline, CDR1 is SGDLS, CDR2 YYNGEE. This CDR3 contains 17 residues. In DNA, the CDR3 is TGTGCCAGCAGCGAGGGACTAGCGGGAGGCCCCACCGGGGAGCTGTTTTTT. Protein: CASSEGLAGGPTGELFF.

The J gene is TRBJ2-1, the V gene TRBV29-1; 8 nucleotides align to TRBD2. Trimming took 7 bases from V and 0 from J; bases not matched to a gene: 14. Germline lookup yields CDR1 SQVTM and CDR2 ANQGSEA. CDR3 size: 17 residues. The CDR3 bases are TGCAGCGCGGGGGCTAGCGGGTTCCAAAGCTCCTACAATGAGCAGTTCTTC. Its protein product is CSAGASGFQSSYNEQFF.

Points on this clonotype: A read error may explain this, as a much larger clone is one base away. J is TRBJ2-7 and V is TRBV6-2 or TRBV6-3; D possibly matches TRBD1 or TRBD2 (5 bases each). The CDR3 has 13 amino acids. Trimming cost V 2 bases and J 6 bases, with 11 bases left between them. Germline values: CDR1 MNHEY, CDR2 SVGEGT. CDR3 nucleotides: TGTGCCAGCAGTTACGGGACGAACTCCGAGCAGTACTTC. Translated: CASSYGTNSEQYF.

This clonotype appeared a few times. The V call is TRBV29-1, the J call TRBJ1-4; no clear D gene. Looked up from germline, CDR1 is SQVTM and CDR2 is ANQGSEA. V dropped 3 bases and J dropped 11 bases, with 13 bases sitting between them. The CDR3 covers 12 residues. The CDR3 spells CSVDVGDRKLFF. In DNA, the CDR3 is TGCAGCGTTGATGTCGGCGACCGCAAACTGTTTTTT.

This clonotype was observed a handful of times. The CDR3 protein is CASSQAGGYYEQYF. CDR3 coding DNA: TGCGCCAGCAGCCAAGCAGGGGGTTATTACGAGCAGTACTTC. The gene calls are TRBV4-3 and TRBJ2-7; 7 positions agree with TRBD1. Trimming removed 1 base from V and 4 bases from J; junction bases left unmatched: 4. The germline V gene has CDR1 LGHNA and CDR2 YSLEER. The CDR3 runs 14 residues.

The chain combines TRBV6-5 with TRBJ1-4; D call uncertain. The germline V and J ends were trimmed by 8 bases and 8 bases, with 12 bases remaining between them. This CDR3 region has 12 residues. CDR1 and CDR2 (germline): MNHEY, SVGAGI. CDR3 DNA: TGTGCCAGCCGTCGGGGAGACGAAAAACTGTTTTTT. Translation: CASRRGDEKLFF.

The V gene is TRBV7-8, the J gene TRBJ2-5; D not certain. The germline gives CDR1 SGHVS, CDR2 FQNEAQ. Between the trimmed V and J ends, which lost 4 bases and 5 bases, there was a span of 11 bases. The CDR3 runs to 13 residues. The CDR3 DNA is TGTGCCAGCAGCTACACCCATCCGGAGACCCAGTACTTC. Amino acid sequence: CASSYTHPETQYF.

This clonotype was seen many times. CDR3 loop: CSVERDYEQYF. DNA of the CDR3: TGCAGCGTTGAAAGGGACTACGAGCAGTACTTC. V usage is TRBV29-1 and J usage is TRBJ2-7; D is unclear. Germline CDR1 and CDR2: SQVTM and ANQGSEA. Trimming removed 2 bases at V and 3 bases at J, with 5 bases between. The CDR3 loop spans 11 amino acids.

The genes are TRBV28 and TRBJ2-5; no clear D gene. The CDR3 runs to 15 residues. Germline CDR1 is MDHEN and CDR2 is SYDVKM. Trimming took 3 bases from V and 0 from J, leaving 11 bases between them. The CDR3 protein is CASSFTVANQETQYF. The CDR3 DNA sequence: TGTGCCAGCAGTTTTACGGTAGCTAACCAAGAGACCCAGTACTTC.

The CDR3 region has the DNA TGTGCCAGCAGCACCCTGGGACAGGGGAAAGCTTTCTTT. It yields the protein CASSTLGQGKAFF. The chain uses TRBV7-9 and TRBJ1-1; TRBD1 matches 10 bases. J gave up 9 bases and V 5 bases, and 6 bases lay outside the gene matches. This CDR3 contains 13 residues. The germline V gene has CDR1 SEHNR and CDR2 FQNEAQ (reference sequence).

The genes are TRBV6-2 or TRBV6-3 and TRBJ2-5; 11 positions agree with TRBD2. The CDR3 contains 16 residues. CDR1 MNHEY and CDR2 SVGEGT come from the germline V gene. Losses at the gene ends were 3 bases for V and 4 bases for J; bases not matched to a gene: 7. The CDR3 protein is CASSYLLAGGGETQYF. Here the CDR3 DNA reads TGTGCCAGCAGTTATCTTCTAGCGGGAGGTGGAGAGACCCAGTACTTC.

The chain combines TRBV28 with TRBJ1-5, with D tentatively TRBD1 (6 bases). The V gene lost 3 bases and the J gene lost 6 bases, with 12 bases spanning the gap. This CDR3 has 14 residues. Germline-derived CDR1 and CDR2 are MDHEN and SYDVKM. The CDR3: CASSLGAGVQPQHF. CDR3 sequence (DNA): TGTGCCAGCAGTTTGGGGGCGGGTGTTCAGCCCCAGCATTTT.

This clonotype was picked up many times. The chain combines TRBV28 with TRBJ2-2, with TRBD1 identical over 11 bases. CDR1 and CDR2 from the germline V gene are MDHEN and SYDVKM. The CDR3 contains 16 residues. The V gene end was trimmed by 5 bases and the J gene end by 6 bases; junction bases not matched to a gene: 8. Written as DNA, the CDR3 is TGTGCCAGCAGTCCCGGACAGGGGGCAGGGTCCGGGGAGCTGTTTTTT. Translation: CASSPGQGAGSGELFF.

V is TRBV4-3 and J is TRBJ2-1; 7 bases fit TRBD2. V lost 4 bases and J lost 6; bases outside the gene matches: 15. Germline CDR1 and CDR2: LGHNA and YSLEER. CDR3 length: 17 residues. CDR3 in amino acids: CASSRELWASGPNEQFF. CDR3 DNA sequence: TGCGCCAGCAGCCGGGAACTTTGGGCTAGCGGCCCCAATGAGCAGTTCTTC.

V and J are TRBV12-3 or TRBV12-4 and TRBJ1-1; 7 bases align to TRBD1. After removal of 5 bases from V and 5 bases from J, the junction contained 11 bases not matched to a gene. This CDR3 is built from 15 residues. The CDR3 spells CASSPRQGGWTEAFF. The CDR3 region has the DNA TGTGCCAGCAGTCCCCGACAGGGCGGTTGGACTGAAGCTTTCTTT.

This clonotype was counted between two and nine times. The rearrangement uses TRBV20-1 and TRBJ2-5; TRBD2 is a possible D gene (5 bases). The V end lost 0 bases, the J end lost 4 bases, and 12 bases lay between the germline ends. Per germline, CDR1 DFQATT and CDR2 SNEGSKA (reference sequence). The CDR3 is made up of 14 amino acids. The CDR3 region has the DNA TGCAGTGCTAGAGATGTTCGGGGTATAGAGACCCAGTACTTC. Its translation is CSARDVRGIETQYF.

This clonotype was counted between two and nine times. The J gene is TRBJ2-1, the V gene TRBV11-2; 9 bases align to TRBD2. This CDR3 comprises 18 residues. Germline V gives CDR1 SGHAT, CDR2 FQNNGV. The V and J ends lost 1 base and 0 bases, in that order; junction bases with no gene match: 7. The CDR3: CASSLGAGGRSSYNEQFF. The CDR3 DNA reads as TGTGCCAGCAGCTTAGGAGCGGGAGGCAGAAGCTCCTACAATGAGCAGTTCTTC.

The sample holds many counts of this clonotype. V usage is TRBV28 and J usage is TRBJ2-3; the D gene is possibly TRBD1 (6 bases). The germline V and J ends were trimmed by 4 bases and 7 bases, with 15 bases remaining between them. Germline lookup yields CDR1 MDHEN and CDR2 SYDVKM. The CDR3 runs to 14 residues. CDR3 sequence: CASSSAPRGNTQYF. Written as DNA, the CDR3 is TGTGCCAGCAGTTCTGCCCCCAGGGGAAATACGCAGTATTTT.

This clonotype was seen repeatedly, ten times or more. The chain joins TRBV7-2 to TRBJ2-5, with D possibly being TRBD1 (6 bases). Per germline, CDR1 SGHTA and CDR2 FQGNSA. The CDR3 runs 15 residues. The V end lost 5 bases, the J end lost 7 bases, and 20 bases lay between the germline ends. The CDR3 loop is CASSPQGTGFSTQYF. The CDR3 region has the DNA TGTGCCAGCAGCCCGCAGGGGACGGGCTTTTCGACCCAGTACTTC.

This clonotype occurred many times. The rearrangement links TRBV19 to TRBJ2-7; possible D gene TRBD2, 6 bases. The germline V gene has CDR1 LNHDA and CDR2 SQIVND (reference sequence). The CDR3 extends over 14 amino acids. Trimming took 0 bases from V and 4 from J, leaving 10 bases between them. The CDR3 spells CASSIDWSGYEQYF. CDR3 coding DNA: TGTGCCAGTAGTATAGATTGGAGCGGGTACGAGCAGTACTTC.

The chain combines TRBV30 with TRBJ1-1; D not certain. Trimming pared 4 bases from V and 4 bases from J, leaving 7 bases between. Germline-derived CDR1 and CDR2 are GTSNPN and SVGIG (reference sequence). The CDR3 is made up of 11 amino acids. In DNA, the CDR3 is TGTGCCTGGACGGTAGGCACTGAAGCTTTCTTT. It encodes CAWTVGTEAFF.

The chain uses TRBV5-1 and TRBJ2-5; no clear D. V was pared by 0 bases and J by 1 base, with 13 bases between. Germline lookup yields CDR1 SGHRS and CDR2 YFSETQ. This CDR3 contains 16 residues. For the CDR3, the DNA is TGCGCCAGCAGCTTGGTTCTACAACCAACCCAAGAGACCCAGTACTTC. It translates to CASSLVLQPTQETQYF.